One T cell receptor beta chain is described in this entry. The data originate from a study of T cell changes during pregnancy in multiple sclerosis. Profiling relied on immunoSEQ multiplex PCR, and the TCRdb table lists in-frame clones only, not all of them. The sample records fewer than 140,000 clones, roughly nine tenths being singletons. CDR1 MDHEN and CDR2 SYDVKM come from the germline V gene. V gave up 6 bases and J gave up 5 bases; unmatched junction bases: 9. The CDR3 extends over 14 amino acids. This clonotype originated in a female donor with multiple sclerosis, enrolled in a pregnancy study. The input for sequencing was peripheral blood, taken before pregnancy. This chain joins TRBV28 and TRBJ1-2, with TRBD1 matching over 7 bases. The CDR3 DNA reads as TGTGCCAGCAGAGGCGGGACAGTACTATATGGCTACACCTTC. This gives the protein CASRGGTVLYGYTF.